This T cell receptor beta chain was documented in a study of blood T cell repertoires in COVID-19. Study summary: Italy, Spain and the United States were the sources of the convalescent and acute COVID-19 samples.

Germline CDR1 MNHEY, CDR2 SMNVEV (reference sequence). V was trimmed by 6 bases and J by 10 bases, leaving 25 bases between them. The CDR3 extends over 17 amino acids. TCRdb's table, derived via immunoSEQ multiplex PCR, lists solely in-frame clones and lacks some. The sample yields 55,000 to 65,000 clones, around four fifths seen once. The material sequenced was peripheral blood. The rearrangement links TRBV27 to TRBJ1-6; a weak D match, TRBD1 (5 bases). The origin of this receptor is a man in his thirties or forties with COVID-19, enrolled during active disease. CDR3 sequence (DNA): TGTGCCAGCAGCCTTTCCCCCTTACAGGCTTACTCCTCACCCCTCCACTTT. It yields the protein CASSLSPLQAYSSPLHF.